This entry lists 5 T cell receptor beta chains sequenced from one sample in a study of blood T cell repertoires in COVID-19. The method was immunoSEQ multiplex PCR; TCRdb's version includes in-frame clones alone and lacks a portion of them. Of about 95,000 clones in the sample, around 90% were seen once. The sample was peripheral blood. The receptor set was obtained from a woman between 65 and 79 years old with acute or convalescent COVID-19.

There are a few counts of this clone. This chain links TRBV10-2 with TRBJ2-3; TRBD2 agrees at 11 bases. The CDR3 is made up of 14 amino acids. The germline V gene has CDR1 WSHSY and CDR2 SAAADI. Losses at the gene ends were 5 bases for V and 3 bases for J; bases not matched to a gene: 1. CDR3 nucleotide sequence: TGCGCCAGCAGTTTAGCGGGGGGGACAGATACGCAGTATTTT. Translation: CASSLAGGTDTQYF.

The chain combines TRBV24-1 with TRBJ2-7; D perhaps matches TRBD1 (6 bases). Trimming pared 0 bases from V and 6 bases from J, leaving 8 bases between. This CDR3 has 13 amino acids. Looked up from germline, CDR1 is KGHDR and CDR2 is SFDVKD. Written as DNA, the CDR3 is TGTGCCACCAGTGATTTGCCAGGGGTCGAGCAGTACTTC. It yields the protein CATSDLPGVEQYF.

This rearrangement joins TRBV28 to TRBJ1-1, with D possibly matching TRBD1 (5 bases). The CDR3 is made up of 16 amino acids. In germline, CDR1 is MDHEN, CDR2 SYDVKM. V lost 6 bases and J 5 bases, leaving 22 bases between the germline ends. CDR3 in amino acids: CASSPQVGGDWTEAFF. CDR3 sequence (DNA): TGTGCCAGCAGCCCCCAAGTCGGGGGGGATTGGACTGAAGCTTTCTTT.

The rearrangement uses TRBV11-2 and TRBJ1-2; D call uncertain. The CDR3 totals 17 residues. CDR1 SGHAT and CDR2 FQNNGV come from the germline V gene. V was cut by 5 bases and J by 5 bases, with 24 bases left in between. CDR3 coding DNA: TGTGCCAGCAGCGAGGGATATATTAACGTCCGACCTTATGGCTACACCTTC. Encoded protein: CASSEGYINVRPYGYTF.

The chain carries TRBV28 and TRBJ2-7, with 12 bases lining up with TRBD2. Germline lookup yields CDR1 MDHEN and CDR2 SYDVKM. V dropped 6 bases and J dropped 4; count of bases not matched to a gene: 7. The CDR3 runs 15 residues. The CDR3 sequence is CASSNPTSGSYEQYF. DNA of the CDR3: TGTGCCAGCAGCAATCCGACTAGCGGGAGTTACGAGCAGTACTTC.